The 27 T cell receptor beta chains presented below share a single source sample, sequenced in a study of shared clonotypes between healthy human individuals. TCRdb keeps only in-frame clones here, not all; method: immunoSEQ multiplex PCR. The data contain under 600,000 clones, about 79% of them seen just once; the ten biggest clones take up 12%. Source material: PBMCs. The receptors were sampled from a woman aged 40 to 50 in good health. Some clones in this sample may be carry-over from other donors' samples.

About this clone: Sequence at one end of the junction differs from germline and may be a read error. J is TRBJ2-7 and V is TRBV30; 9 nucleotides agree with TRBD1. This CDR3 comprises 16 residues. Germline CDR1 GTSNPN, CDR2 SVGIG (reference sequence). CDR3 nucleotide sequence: TGTGCCTGGGGTGTACGGGGGACAGGGAAAGGCTACGAGCAGTACTTC. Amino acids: CAWGVRGTGKGYEQYF.

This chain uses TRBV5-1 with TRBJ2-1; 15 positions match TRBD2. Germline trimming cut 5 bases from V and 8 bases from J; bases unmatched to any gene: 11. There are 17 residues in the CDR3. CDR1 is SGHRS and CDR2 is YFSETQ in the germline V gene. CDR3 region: CASRRTSGRAGMDEQFF. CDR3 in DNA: TGCGCCAGCAGACGGACTAGCGGGAGGGCAGGGATGGATGAGCAGTTCTTC.

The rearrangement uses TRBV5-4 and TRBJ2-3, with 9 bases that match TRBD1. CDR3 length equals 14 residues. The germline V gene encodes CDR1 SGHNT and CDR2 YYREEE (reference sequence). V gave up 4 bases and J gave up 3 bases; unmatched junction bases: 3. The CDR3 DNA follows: TGTGCCAGCAGCACAGGGGGCGGAACAGATACGCAGTATTTT. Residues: CASSTGGGTDTQYF. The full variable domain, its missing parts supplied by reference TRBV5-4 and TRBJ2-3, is ETGVTQSPTHLIKTRGQQVTLRCSSQSGHNTVSWYQQALGQGPQFIFQYYREEENGRGNFPPRFSGLQFPNYSSELNVNALELDDSALYLCASSTGGGTDTQYFGPGTRLTVL.

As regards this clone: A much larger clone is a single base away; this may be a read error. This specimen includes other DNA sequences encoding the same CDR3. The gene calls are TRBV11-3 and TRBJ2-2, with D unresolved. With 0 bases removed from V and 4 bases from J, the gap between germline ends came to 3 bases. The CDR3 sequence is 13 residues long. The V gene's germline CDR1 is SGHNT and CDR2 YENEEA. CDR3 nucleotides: TGTGCCAGCAGCTTAGAGGGCACCGGGGAGCTGTTTTTT. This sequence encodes CASSLEGTGELFF.

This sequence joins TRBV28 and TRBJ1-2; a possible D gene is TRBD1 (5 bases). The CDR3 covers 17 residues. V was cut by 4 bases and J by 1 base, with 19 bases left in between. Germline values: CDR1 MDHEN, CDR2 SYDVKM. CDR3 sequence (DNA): TGTGCCAGCAGTTCGCCGGTTGGGGGTACCGTTAACTATGGCTACACCTTC. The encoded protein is CASSSPVGGTVNYGYTF.

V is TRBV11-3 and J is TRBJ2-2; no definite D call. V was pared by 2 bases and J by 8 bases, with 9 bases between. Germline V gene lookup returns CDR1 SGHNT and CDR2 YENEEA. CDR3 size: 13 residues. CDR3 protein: CASSLISVGELFF. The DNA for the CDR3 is TGTGCCAGCAGCTTAATAAGTGTTGGGGAGCTGTTTTTT.

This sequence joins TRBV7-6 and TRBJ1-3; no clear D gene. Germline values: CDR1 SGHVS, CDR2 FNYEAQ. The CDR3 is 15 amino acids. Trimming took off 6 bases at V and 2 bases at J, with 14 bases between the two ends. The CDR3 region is CASRSDYGPGNTIYF. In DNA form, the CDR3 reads TGTGCCAGCAGATCCGATTACGGTCCTGGAAACACCATATATTTT.

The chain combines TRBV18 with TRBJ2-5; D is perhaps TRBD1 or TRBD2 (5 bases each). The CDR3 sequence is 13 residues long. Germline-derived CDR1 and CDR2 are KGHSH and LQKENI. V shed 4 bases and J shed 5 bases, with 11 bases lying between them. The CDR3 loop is CASSRDRRETQYF. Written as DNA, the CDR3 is TGTGCCAGCTCACGGGACCGTAGGGAGACCCAGTACTTC.

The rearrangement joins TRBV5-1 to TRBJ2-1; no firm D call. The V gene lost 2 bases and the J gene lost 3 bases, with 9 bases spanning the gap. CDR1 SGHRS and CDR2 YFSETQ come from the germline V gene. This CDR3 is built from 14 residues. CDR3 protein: CASSLLTLYNEQFF. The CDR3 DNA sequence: TGCGCCAGCAGCTTACTCACCCTCTACAATGAGCAGTTCTTC.

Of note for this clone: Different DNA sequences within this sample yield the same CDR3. CDR3 sequence: CASSFGSNQPQHF. CDR3 nucleotide sequence: TGCGCCAGCAGCTTCGGTAGCAATCAGCCCCAGCATTTT. The rearrangement joins TRBV5-1 to TRBJ1-5; no clear D. Germline lookup yields CDR1 SGHRS and CDR2 YFSETQ. V was pared by 2 bases and J by 0 bases, with 3 bases between. CDR3 length: 13 amino acids.

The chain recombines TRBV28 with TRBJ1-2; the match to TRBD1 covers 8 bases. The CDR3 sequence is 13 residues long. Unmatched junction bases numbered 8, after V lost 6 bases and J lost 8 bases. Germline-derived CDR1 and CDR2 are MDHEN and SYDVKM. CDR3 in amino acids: CASRGGQGVGYTF. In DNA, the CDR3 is TGTGCCAGCAGGGGCGGACAGGGCGTGGGCTACACCTTC.

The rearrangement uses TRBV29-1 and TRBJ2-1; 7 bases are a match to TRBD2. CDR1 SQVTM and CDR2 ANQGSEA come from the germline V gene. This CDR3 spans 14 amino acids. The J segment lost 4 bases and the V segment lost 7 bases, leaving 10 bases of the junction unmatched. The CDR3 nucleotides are TGCAGCGCTCAGCGGGACTCTTCTTACAATGAGCAGTTCTTC. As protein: CSAQRDSSYNEQFF.

The CDR3 sequence is CASSVVSQAGEAFF. As DNA, the CDR3 is TGTGCCAGCAGCGTAGTGTCGCAGGCTGGGGAAGCTTTCTTT. The chain recombines TRBV9 with TRBJ1-1; D uncertain. Germline values: CDR1 SGDLS, CDR2 YYNGEE. V was cut by 0 bases and J by 8 bases, with 14 bases left in between. CDR3 length: 14 residues.

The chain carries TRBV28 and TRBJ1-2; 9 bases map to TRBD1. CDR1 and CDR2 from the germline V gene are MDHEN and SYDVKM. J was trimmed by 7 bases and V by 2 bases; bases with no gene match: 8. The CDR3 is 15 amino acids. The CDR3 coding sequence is TGTGCCAGCAGTTTAATGGACAGGGGAGCCGTTGGCTACACCTTC. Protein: CASSLMDRGAVGYTF.

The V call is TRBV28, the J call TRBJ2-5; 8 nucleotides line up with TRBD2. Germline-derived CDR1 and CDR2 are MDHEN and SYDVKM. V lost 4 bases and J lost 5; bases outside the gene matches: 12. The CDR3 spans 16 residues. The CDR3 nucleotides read TGTGCCAGCAGTTCCTTTCGACTAGCGAGTGGTGAGACCCAGTACTTC. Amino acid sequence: CASSSFRLASGETQYF.

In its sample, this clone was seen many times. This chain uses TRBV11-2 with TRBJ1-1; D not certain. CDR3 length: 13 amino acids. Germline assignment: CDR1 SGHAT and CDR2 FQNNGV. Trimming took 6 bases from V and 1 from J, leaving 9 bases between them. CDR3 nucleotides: TGTGCCAGCAGTCAAAGGGAGAACACTGAAGCTTTCTTT. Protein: CASSQRENTEAFF.

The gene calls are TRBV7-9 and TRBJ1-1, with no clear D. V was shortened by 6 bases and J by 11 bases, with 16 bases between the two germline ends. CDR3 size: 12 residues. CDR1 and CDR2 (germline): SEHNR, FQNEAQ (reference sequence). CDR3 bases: TGTGCCAGCAGTGCTGGCCATAACGGGGCTTTCTTT. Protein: CASSAGHNGAFF.

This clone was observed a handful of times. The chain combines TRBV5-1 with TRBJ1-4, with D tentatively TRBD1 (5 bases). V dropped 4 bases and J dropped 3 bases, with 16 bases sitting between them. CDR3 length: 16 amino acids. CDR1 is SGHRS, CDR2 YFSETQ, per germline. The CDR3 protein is CASSPGRDGPNEKLFF. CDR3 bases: TGCGCCAGCAGCCCGGGAAGGGACGGTCCTAATGAAAAACTGTTTTTT.

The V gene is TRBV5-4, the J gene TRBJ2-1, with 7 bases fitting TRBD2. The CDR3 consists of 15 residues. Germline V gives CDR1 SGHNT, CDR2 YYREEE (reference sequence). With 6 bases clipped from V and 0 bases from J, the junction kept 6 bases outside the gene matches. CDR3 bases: TGTGCCAGCACGTCGACTAGCAGCTCCTACAATGAGCAGTTCTTC. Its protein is CASTSTSSSYNEQFF. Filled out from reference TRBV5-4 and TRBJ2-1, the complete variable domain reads ETGVTQSPTHLIKTRGQQVTLRCSSQSGHNTVSWYQQALGQGPQFIFQYYREEENGRGNFPPRFSGLQFPNYSSELNVNALELDDSALYLCASTSTSSSYNEQFFGPGTRLTVL.

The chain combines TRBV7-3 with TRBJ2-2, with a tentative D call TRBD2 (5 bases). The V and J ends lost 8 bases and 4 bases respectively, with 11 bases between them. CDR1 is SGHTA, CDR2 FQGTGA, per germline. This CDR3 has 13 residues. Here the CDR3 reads CASARVGTGELFF. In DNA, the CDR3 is TGTGCCAGCGCGAGGGTTGGCACCGGGGAGCTGTTTTTT.

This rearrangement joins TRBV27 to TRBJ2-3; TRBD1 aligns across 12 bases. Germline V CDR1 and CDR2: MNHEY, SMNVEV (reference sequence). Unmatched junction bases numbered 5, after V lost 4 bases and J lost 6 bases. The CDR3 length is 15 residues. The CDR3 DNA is TGTGCCAGCAGTTCGGGACAGGGGGCAAGGGATACGCAGTATTTT. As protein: CASSSGQGARDTQYF.

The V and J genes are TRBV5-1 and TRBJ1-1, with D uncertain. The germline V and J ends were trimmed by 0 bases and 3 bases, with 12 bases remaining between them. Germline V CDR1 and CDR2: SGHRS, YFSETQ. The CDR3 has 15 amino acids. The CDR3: CASSLAIGPYTEAFF. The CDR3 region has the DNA TGCGCCAGCAGCTTGGCAATCGGGCCGTACACTGAAGCTTTCTTT.

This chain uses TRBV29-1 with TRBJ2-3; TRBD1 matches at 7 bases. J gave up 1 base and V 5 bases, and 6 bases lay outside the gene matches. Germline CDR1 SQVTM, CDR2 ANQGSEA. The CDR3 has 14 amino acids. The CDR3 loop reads CSVRQGFGTDTQYF. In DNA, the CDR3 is TGCAGCGTTCGACAGGGATTCGGCACAGATACGCAGTATTTT.

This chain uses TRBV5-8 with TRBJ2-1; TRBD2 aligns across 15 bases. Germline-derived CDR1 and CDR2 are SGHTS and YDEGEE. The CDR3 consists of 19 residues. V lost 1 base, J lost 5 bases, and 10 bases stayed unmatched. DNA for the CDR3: TGTGCCAGCAGCTTGCAACCGGGACTAGCGGGAGGACCCAACAATGAGCAGTTCTTC. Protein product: CASSLQPGLAGGPNNEQFF.

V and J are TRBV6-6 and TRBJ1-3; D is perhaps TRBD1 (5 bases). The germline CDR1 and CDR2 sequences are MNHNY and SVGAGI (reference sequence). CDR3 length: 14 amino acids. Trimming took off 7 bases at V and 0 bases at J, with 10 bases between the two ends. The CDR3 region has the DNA TGTGCCAGCAACCCAGGGAGCTCTGGAAACACCATATATTTT. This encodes CASNPGSSGNTIYF.

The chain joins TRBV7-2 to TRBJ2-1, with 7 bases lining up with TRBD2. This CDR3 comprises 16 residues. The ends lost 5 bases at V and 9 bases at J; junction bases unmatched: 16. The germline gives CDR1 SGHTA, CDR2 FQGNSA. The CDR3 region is CASSPLAGVRVGEQFF. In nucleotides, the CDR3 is TGTGCCAGCAGCCCTCTCGCGGGAGTACGGGTGGGTGAGCAGTTCTTC.

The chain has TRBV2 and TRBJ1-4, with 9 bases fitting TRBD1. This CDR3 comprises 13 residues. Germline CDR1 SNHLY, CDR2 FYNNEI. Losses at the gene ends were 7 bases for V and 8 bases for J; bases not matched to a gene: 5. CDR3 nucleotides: TGTGCCAGCAAGGGACAGGGAAAGGAAAAACTGTTTTTT. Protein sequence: CASKGQGKEKLFF.